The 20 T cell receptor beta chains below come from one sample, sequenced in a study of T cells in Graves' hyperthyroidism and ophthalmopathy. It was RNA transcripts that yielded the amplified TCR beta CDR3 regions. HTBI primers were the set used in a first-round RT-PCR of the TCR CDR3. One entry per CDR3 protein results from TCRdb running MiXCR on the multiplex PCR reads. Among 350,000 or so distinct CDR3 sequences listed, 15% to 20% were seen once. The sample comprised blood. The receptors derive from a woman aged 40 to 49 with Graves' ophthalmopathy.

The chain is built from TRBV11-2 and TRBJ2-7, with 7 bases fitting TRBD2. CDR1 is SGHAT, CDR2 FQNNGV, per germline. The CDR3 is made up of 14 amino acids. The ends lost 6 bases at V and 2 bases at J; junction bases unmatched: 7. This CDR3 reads CASSPWAGAYEQYF. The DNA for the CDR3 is TGTGCCAGCAGTCCCTGGGCGGGAGCCTACGAGCAGTACTTC.

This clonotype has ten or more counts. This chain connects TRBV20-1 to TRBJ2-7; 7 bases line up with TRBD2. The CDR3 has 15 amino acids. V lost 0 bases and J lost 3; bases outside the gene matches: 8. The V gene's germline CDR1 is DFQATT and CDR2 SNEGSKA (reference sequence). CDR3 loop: CSARDRGGSIYEQYF. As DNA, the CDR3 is TGCAGTGCTAGAGATCGGGGCGGGAGTATCTACGAGCAGTACTTC.

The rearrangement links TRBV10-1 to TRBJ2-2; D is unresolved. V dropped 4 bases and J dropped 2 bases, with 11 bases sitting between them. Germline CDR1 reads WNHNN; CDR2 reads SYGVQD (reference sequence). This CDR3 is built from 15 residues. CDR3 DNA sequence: TGCGCCAGCAGTGCCCCGTCCCGAAACACCGGGGAGCTGTTTTTT. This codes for CASSAPSRNTGELFF.

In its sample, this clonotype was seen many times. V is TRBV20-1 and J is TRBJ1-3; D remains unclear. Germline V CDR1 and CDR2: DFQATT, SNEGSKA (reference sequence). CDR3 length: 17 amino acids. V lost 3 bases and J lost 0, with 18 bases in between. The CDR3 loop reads CSARSGVGPLSGNTIYF. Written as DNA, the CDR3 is TGCAGTGCTAGGTCGGGCGTTGGGCCTCTCTCTGGAAACACCATATATTTT.

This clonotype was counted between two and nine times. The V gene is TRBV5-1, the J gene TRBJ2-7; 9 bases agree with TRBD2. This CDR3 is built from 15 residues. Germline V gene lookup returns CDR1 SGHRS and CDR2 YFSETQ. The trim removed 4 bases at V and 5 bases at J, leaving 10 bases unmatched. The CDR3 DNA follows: TGCGCCAGCAGCGGAACCGGGACTAGCATCAACGAGCAGTACTTC. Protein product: CASSGTGTSINEQYF.

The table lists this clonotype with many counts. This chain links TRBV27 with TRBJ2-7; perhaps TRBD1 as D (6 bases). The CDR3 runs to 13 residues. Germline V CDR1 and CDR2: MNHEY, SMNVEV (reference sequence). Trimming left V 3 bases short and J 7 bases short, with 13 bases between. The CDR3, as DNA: TGTGCCAGCAGTTTCAGGGGCTCGGGGGAGCAGTACTTC. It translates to CASSFRGSGEQYF.

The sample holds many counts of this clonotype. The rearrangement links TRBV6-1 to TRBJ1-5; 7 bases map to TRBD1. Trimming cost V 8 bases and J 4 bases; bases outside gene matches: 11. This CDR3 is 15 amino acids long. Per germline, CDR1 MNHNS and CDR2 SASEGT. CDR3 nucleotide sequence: TGTGCCAGCCACCCCGGGACAGAAAGTAATCAGCCCCAGCATTTT. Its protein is CASHPGTESNQPQHF.

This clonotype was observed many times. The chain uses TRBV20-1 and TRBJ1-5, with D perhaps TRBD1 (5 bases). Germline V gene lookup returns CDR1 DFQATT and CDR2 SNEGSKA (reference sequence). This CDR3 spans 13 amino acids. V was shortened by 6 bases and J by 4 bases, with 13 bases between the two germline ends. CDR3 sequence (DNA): TGCAGTGCCAGGATCCAGGGAAATCAGCCCCAGCATTTT. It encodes CSARIQGNQPQHF.

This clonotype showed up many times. The CDR3 loop is CASSELLTGYYGYTF. The CDR3 DNA is TGTGCCAGCAGTGAACTCCTGACAGGGTACTATGGCTACACCTTC. V usage is TRBV6-1 and J usage is TRBJ1-2; TRBD1 matches at 7 bases. The CDR3 covers 15 residues. Per the germline V gene, CDR1 is MNHNS and CDR2 is SASEGT. Germline trimming cut 2 bases from V and 3 bases from J; bases unmatched to any gene: 6.

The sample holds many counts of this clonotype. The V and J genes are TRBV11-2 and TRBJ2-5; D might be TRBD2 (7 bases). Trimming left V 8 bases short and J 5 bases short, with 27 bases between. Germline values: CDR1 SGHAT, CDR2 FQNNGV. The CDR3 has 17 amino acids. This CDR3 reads CASVRGRGSPGGETQYF. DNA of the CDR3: TGTGCCAGCGTACGGGGGAGGGGGTCCCCCGGGGGCGAGACCCAGTACTTC.

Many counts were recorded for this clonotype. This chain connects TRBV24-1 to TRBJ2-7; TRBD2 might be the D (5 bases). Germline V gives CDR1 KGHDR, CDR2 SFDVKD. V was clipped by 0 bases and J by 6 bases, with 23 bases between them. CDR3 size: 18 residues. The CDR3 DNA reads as TGTGCCACCAGTGATTTGCATCGGGGTTGTCCATTTAAGTTCGAGCAGTACTTC. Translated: CATSDLHRGCPFKFEQYF.

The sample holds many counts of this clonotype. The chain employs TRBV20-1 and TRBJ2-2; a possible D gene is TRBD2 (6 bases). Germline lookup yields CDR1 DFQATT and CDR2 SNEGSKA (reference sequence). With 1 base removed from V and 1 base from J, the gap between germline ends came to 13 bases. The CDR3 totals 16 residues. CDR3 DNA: TGCAGTGCTAGAGTACAAGGGCGGGAGAACACCGGGGAGCTGTTTTTT. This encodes CSARVQGRENTGELFF.

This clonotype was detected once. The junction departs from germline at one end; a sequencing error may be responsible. The CDR3: CASSEIVGGLREQSF. For the CDR3, the DNA is TGTGCCAGCAGTGAAATAGTGGGAGGGCTTCGTGAGCAGTCCTTC. The chain employs TRBV2 and TRBJ2-7; 7 bases match TRBD2. The CDR3 runs 15 residues. Germline V lookup: CDR1 SNHLY, CDR2 FYNNEI.

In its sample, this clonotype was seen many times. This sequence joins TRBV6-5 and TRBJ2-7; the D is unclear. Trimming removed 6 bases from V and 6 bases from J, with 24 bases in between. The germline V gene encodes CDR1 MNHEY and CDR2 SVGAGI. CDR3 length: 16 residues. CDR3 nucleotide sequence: TGTGCCAGCAGCTATGCCCTACAGCGTTTTCCGTGCGAGCAGTACTTC. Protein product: CASSYALQRFPCEQYF.

The CDR3 nucleotides are TGTGCCAGCGGCCTAGCGGGAGAATTGTACGAGCAGTACTTC. It yields the protein CASGLAGELYEQYF. The rearrangement links TRBV6-1 to TRBJ2-7; 10 nucleotides align to TRBD2. V lost 8 bases, J lost 4 bases, and 8 bases stayed unmatched. The CDR3 runs 14 residues. Germline-derived CDR1 and CDR2 are MNHNS and SASEGT.

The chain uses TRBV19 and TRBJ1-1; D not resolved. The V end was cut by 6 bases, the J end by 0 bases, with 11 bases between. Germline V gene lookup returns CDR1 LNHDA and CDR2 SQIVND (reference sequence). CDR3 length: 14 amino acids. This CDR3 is CASSRGSVNTEAFF. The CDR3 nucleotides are TGTGCCAGTAGCCGTGGCTCGGTGAACACTGAAGCTTTCTTT.

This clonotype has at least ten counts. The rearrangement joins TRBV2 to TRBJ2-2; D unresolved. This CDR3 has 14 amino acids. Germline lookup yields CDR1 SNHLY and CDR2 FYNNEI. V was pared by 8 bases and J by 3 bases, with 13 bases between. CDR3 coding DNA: TGTGCCAGCGACGTAGCCCCTGACACCGGGGAGCTGTTTTTT. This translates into CASDVAPDTGELFF.

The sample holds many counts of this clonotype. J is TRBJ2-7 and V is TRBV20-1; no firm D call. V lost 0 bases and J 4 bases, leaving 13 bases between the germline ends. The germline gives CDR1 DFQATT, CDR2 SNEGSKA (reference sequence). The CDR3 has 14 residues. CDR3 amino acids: CSARDSLVLYEQYF. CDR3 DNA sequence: TGCAGTGCTAGAGATAGCCTAGTTTTGTACGAGCAGTACTTC.

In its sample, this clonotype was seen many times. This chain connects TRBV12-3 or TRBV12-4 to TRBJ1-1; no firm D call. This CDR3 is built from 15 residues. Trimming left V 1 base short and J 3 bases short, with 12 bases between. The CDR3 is CASSLDGELDTEAFF. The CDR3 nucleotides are TGTGCCAGCAGTTTAGATGGGGAGTTGGACACTGAAGCTTTCTTT.

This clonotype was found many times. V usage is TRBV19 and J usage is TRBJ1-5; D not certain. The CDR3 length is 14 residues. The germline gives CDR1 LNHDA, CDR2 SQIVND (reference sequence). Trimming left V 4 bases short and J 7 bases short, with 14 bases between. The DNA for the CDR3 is TGTGCCAGTAGTAAGGGCTCCCCGGGGCAGCCCCAGCATTTT. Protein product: CASSKGSPGQPQHF.